These T cell receptor beta chains were read from a single sample in a study of identifying expanded T cells in peripheral blood. The table came from immunoSEQ multiplex PCR; TCRdb's copy has only in-frame clones and leaves some out. The sample lists 130,000 or so clones, about 80% occurring once. Sequencing was done on a sample of blood. The origin of the receptors is a person aged 18-70 years in good health. Each CDR3 is given without its conserved first and last residue. A D gene is named only where the DNA matches it firmly.

j_call: TRBJ2-2; d_call: -; v_call: TRBV30; cdr3_aa: AWGVGRLGELF
j_call: TRBJ2-7; d_call: -; v_call: TRBV14; cdr3_aa: ASSPRGKGAEQY
j_call: TRBJ2-7; d_call: -; v_call: TRBV9; cdr3_aa: ASSPRTARRDEQY
j_call: TRBJ1-6; d_call: -; v_call: TRBV27; cdr3_aa: ASSQPQGMMNSPLH
j_call: TRBJ2-7; d_call: TRBD2; v_call: TRBV27; cdr3_aa: ASSLGTSGRYEQY
j_call: TRBJ1-1; d_call: TRBD1; v_call: TRBV7-8; cdr3_aa: ASSLGTGVGDTEAF
j_call: TRBJ2-5; d_call: -; v_call: TRBV5-1; cdr3_aa: ASSLKGPETQY
j_call: TRBJ2-5; d_call: -; v_call: TRBV27; cdr3_aa: ASSRVSGQETQY
j_call: TRBJ2-1; d_call: -; v_call: TRBV15; cdr3_aa: ATSPFHYNEQF
j_call: TRBJ2-5; d_call: TRBD2; v_call: TRBV25-1; cdr3_aa: ASSLAGAEQETQY
j_call: TRBJ1-2; d_call: TRBD1; v_call: TRBV5-6; cdr3_aa: ASSLWGQMNYGYT
j_call: TRBJ1-2; d_call: -; v_call: TRBV7-9; cdr3_aa: ASSSQTGRGKGYT
j_call: TRBJ2-7; d_call: -; v_call: TRBV9; cdr3_aa: ASSVAPDSNYEQY
j_call: TRBJ2-4; d_call: -; v_call: TRBV4-1; cdr3_aa: ASSQGTLMRGIQY
j_call: TRBJ2-5; d_call: -; v_call: TRBV7-7; cdr3_aa: ASSLTGGETQY
j_call: TRBJ2-7; d_call: -; v_call: TRBV7-9; cdr3_aa: ASSPVRAGAYEQY
j_call: TRBJ2-2; d_call: -; v_call: TRBV5-4; cdr3_aa: ASSFGGPTGELF
j_call: TRBJ2-7; d_call: -; v_call: TRBV7-2; cdr3_aa: ASSLYSGETWVDWQY
j_call: TRBJ2-7; d_call: TRBD2; v_call: TRBV5-1; cdr3_aa: ASSFTSGAYEQY
j_call: TRBJ1-2; d_call: TRBD1; v_call: TRBV6-5; cdr3_aa: ASSYGPGGSGYT
j_call: TRBJ1-2; d_call: -; v_call: TRBV2; cdr3_aa: ASRDRGPGYT
j_call: TRBJ1-1; d_call: TRBD1; v_call: TRBV6-6; cdr3_aa: ASSYGTVNTEAF
j_call: TRBJ2-3; d_call: TRBD2; v_call: TRBV7-2; cdr3_aa: ASSLAAGGLDTQY
j_call: TRBJ2-1; d_call: TRBD1; v_call: TRBV9; cdr3_aa: ASSVGQGFNEQF
j_call: TRBJ2-7; d_call: -; v_call: TRBV5-6; cdr3_aa: ASSPGPSYEQY
j_call: TRBJ1-6; d_call: -; v_call: TRBV7-2; cdr3_aa: ASRGRSSYNSPLH
j_call: TRBJ2-5; d_call: TRBD2; v_call: TRBV7-6; cdr3_aa: ASSRAGGQETQY
j_call: TRBJ1-3; d_call: -; v_call: TRBV7-2; cdr3_aa: ASSWKLPDSSGNTIY
j_call: TRBJ1-1; d_call: -; v_call: TRBV7-6; cdr3_aa: ASSLSRVTEAF
j_call: TRBJ2-3; d_call: TRBD2; v_call: TRBV7-6; cdr3_aa: ASSLSGGVTDTQY
j_call: TRBJ1-2; d_call: -; v_call: TRBV5-6; cdr3_aa: ASGDGTGVVGDGYT
j_call: TRBJ1-3; d_call: TRBD1; v_call: TRBV9; cdr3_aa: ASSSPGTGGSGNTIY
j_call: TRBJ1-1; d_call: -; v_call: TRBV28; cdr3_aa: ASSELDTEAF
j_call: TRBJ2-7; d_call: -; v_call: TRBV7-2; cdr3_aa: ASNSFGAGMGYEQY
j_call: TRBJ1-5; d_call: -; v_call: TRBV5-5; cdr3_aa: ASSPGSWGRSNQPQH
j_call: TRBJ1-5; d_call: -; v_call: TRBV6-1; cdr3_aa: ASSDAQRSNQPQH
j_call: TRBJ1-5; d_call: -; v_call: TRBV4-1; cdr3_aa: ASGQESRGRQPQH
j_call: TRBJ1-2; d_call: -; v_call: TRBV19; cdr3_aa: ASLSAPGASLYADT
j_call: TRBJ1-1; d_call: -; v_call: TRBV25-1; cdr3_aa: ASIPSPNTEAF
j_call: TRBJ2-4; d_call: TRBD1; v_call: TRBV7-9; cdr3_aa: ASSPGQGRDIQY